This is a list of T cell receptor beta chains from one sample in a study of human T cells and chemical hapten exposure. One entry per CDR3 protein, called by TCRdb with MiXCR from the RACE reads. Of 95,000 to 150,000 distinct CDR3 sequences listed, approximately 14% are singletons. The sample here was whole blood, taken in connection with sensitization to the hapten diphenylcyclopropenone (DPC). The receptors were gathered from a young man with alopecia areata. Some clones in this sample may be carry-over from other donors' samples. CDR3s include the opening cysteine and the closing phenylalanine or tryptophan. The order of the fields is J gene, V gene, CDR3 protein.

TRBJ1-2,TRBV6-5,CASSYEGGRALIGYTF
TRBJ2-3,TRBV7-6,CASSLKGSGLPDTQYF
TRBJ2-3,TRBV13,CASSFKGEISHTQYF
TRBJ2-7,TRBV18,CASSPRSDYEQYF
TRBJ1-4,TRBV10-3,CAIGSSLGEKLFF
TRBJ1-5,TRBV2,CASSIRTGFAQPQHF
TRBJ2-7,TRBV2,CAREQLSSYEQYF
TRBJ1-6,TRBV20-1,CSASPGQGNSPLHF
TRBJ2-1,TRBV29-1,CSVQGRGPYEQFF
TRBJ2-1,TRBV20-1,CSAPGTGDLNEQFF
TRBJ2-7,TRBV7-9,CASSPRTGTSYEQYF
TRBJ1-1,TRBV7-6,CASSLGARMNTEAFF
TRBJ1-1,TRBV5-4,CASSSPTTSNTEAFF
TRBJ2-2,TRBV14,CASSDIYTGELFF
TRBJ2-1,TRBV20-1,CSVGTPSSYSEQFF
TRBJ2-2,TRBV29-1,CSVKRDRGRPGELFF